These 30 T cell receptor beta chains originate from one sample sequenced in a study of response to subunit inactivated influenza vaccine. MiXCR, applied by TCRdb to the RT-PCR reads, yields one record per CDR3 protein. The sample yields about 540,000 distinct CDR3 sequences, around 25% seen once. These data also featured in a second study, about T cells expressing NK-cell markers. That paper notes: UMIs accompanied the 5'RACE template switching by which TCR beta cDNA was made.

Sequencing used CD4+ T cells sorted from PBMCs, obtained roughly 12 days after vaccination. These receptors originate from a man between 50 and 59 years old who received an inactivated influenza vaccine.

This clonotype was detected a few times. The genes are TRBV5-4 and TRBJ2-4; 14 bases line up with TRBD2. Germline CDR1 SGHNT, CDR2 YYREEE (reference sequence). Trimming at V came to 3 bases and at J to 0 bases, leaving 17 bases not matched to a gene. This CDR3 spans 22 amino acids. The DNA for the CDR3 is TGTGCCAGCAGCTGGGGAGGACTAGCGGGGGGCGACCCACCCCTAGCCAAAAACATTCAGTACTTC. Protein product: CASSWGGLAGGDPPLAKNIQYF.

This clonotype was recorded only once. J is TRBJ2-5 and V is TRBV23-1; TRBD1 matches at 12 bases. TRBV23-1 qualifies as an ORF whose function is uncertain. V dropped 8 bases and J dropped 0; count of bases not matched to a gene: 13. There are 18 residues in the CDR3. Here the CDR3 reads CASGGTGGRIPYQETQYF. The DNA for the CDR3 is TGCGCCAGCGGAGGGACAGGGGGCAGGATTCCGTACCAAGAGACCCAGTACTTC.

A few counts support this clonotype. At one end, the junction sequence differs from germline, possibly due to a read error. J is TRBJ1-1 and V is TRBV5-1; D possibly corresponds to TRBD1 (5 bases). The germline gives CDR1 SGHRS, CDR2 YFSETQ. The CDR3 covers 12 residues. In nucleotides, the CDR3 is TGCGCCAGCAGTGGGCAGGGAAACCTGAAGCGATTT. Amino acids: CASSGQGNLKRF.

V and J are TRBV7-3 and TRBJ2-1, with D tentatively TRBD1 or TRBD2 (5 bases each). Per germline, CDR1 SGHTA and CDR2 FQGTGA. The CDR3 runs 14 residues. V gave up 5 bases and J gave up 7 bases, with 15 bases separating them. In DNA form, the CDR3 reads TGTGCCAGCAGCACGGGACGAATAGGGAATGAGCAGTTCTTC. Translating it yields CASSTGRIGNEQFF.

This clonotype was counted only a few times. This chain joins TRBV9 and TRBJ2-1; D gene unclear. The CDR3 totals 13 residues. Trimming removed 1 base at V and 4 bases at J, with 6 bases between. In germline, CDR1 is SGDLS, CDR2 YYNGEE. CDR3 sequence: CASSVNQYNEQFF. CDR3 bases: TGTGCCAGCAGCGTAAACCAATACAATGAGCAGTTCTTC. The whole variable domain, remainder taken from reference TRBV9 and TRBJ2-1, is DSGVTQTPKHLITATGQRVTLRCSPRSGDLSVYWYQQSLDQGLQFLIQYYNGEERAKGNILERFSAQQFPDLHSELNLSSLELGDSALYFCASSVNQYNEQFFGPGTRLTVL.

The chain carries TRBV28 and TRBJ2-1, with 7 bases aligning to TRBD2. CDR1 is MDHEN, CDR2 SYDVKM, per germline. CDR3 size: 15 residues. The V segment lost 7 bases and the J segment 3 bases; nucleotides outside the gene matches: 9. The CDR3 DNA reads TGTGCCAGCATTCGCGGCGGGAGTCTCTACAATGAGCAGTTCTTC. It is translated as CASIRGGSLYNEQFF.

The J gene is TRBJ2-3, the V gene TRBV5-4; no definite D call. Germline CDR1 reads SGHNT; CDR2 reads YYREEE (reference sequence). The CDR3 extends over 12 amino acids. Between the trimmed V and J ends, which lost 1 base and 6 bases, there was a span of 6 bases. Here the CDR3 reads CASSLHADTQYF. The CDR3 nucleotides read TGTGCCAGCAGCTTGCATGCGGATACGCAGTATTTT.

V gene TRBV10-2 combines with J gene TRBJ1-2, with D uncertain. Germline V lookup: CDR1 WSHSY, CDR2 SAAADI. V was shortened by 2 bases and J by 3 bases, with 7 bases between the two germline ends. This CDR3 has 13 residues. CDR3 coding DNA: TGCGCCAGCAGTGAGGCAGAGTACTATGGCTACACCTTC. Amino acid sequence: CASSEAEYYGYTF.

This sequence joins TRBV6-2 or TRBV6-3 and TRBJ2-1; no definite D call. Germline CDR1 reads MNHEY; CDR2 reads SVGEGT. V was pared by 10 bases and J by 6 bases, with 16 bases between. CDR3 size: 13 residues. The CDR3 DNA is TGTGCCACCTCCCGCAGTTTCCGCAATGAGCAGTTCTTC. It translates to CATSRSFRNEQFF.

CDR3 residues: CSVLGTAYEQYF. The DNA of the CDR3 is TGCAGCGTTTTGGGGACAGCCTACGAGCAGTACTTC. This rearrangement joins TRBV29-1 to TRBJ2-7, with 7 bases that match TRBD1. The CDR3 contains 12 residues. CDR1 SQVTM and CDR2 ANQGSEA come from the germline V gene. V was pared by 5 bases and J by 2 bases, with 3 bases of the junction left unmatched.

This chain uses TRBV4-1 with TRBJ2-7; 7 bases line up with TRBD2. Germline loops: CDR1 MGHRA, CDR2 YSYEKL. CDR3 length equals 17 residues. Trimming cost V 3 bases and J 6 bases; bases outside gene matches: 17. The CDR3 loop reads CASSHHGRGWLYCEQYF. The CDR3 region has the DNA TGCGCCAGCAGCCACCATGGGAGGGGATGGTTGTATTGCGAGCAGTACTTC.

The chain uses TRBV5-1 and TRBJ2-7, with TRBD1 as a possible D gene (6 bases). Trimming shortened V by 0 bases and J by 0 bases, and 16 bases separated the two germline ends. CDR3 length: 17 amino acids. Germline CDR1 and CDR2: SGHRS and YFSETQ. CDR3 DNA sequence: TGCGCCAGCAGCTTGGTCCCCAGGGGACCCAGCTCCTACGAGCAGTACTTC. Residues: CASSLVPRGPSSYEQYF.

The rearrangement uses TRBV28 and TRBJ1-5; D is possibly TRBD1 (6 bases). The length of the CDR3 is 16 residues. Trimming stripped 2 bases from V and 6 bases from J, with 17 bases between. Germline V CDR1 and CDR2: MDHEN, SYDVKM. In DNA form, the CDR3 reads TGTGCCAGCAGTTTAGGGGGGATGGGGGCAGGTCAGCCCCAGCATTTT. Its protein is CASSLGGMGAGQPQHF.

CDR3 amino acids: CASSADRHNEQFF. DNA for the CDR3: TGTGCCAGCAGCGCCGACAGACACAATGAGCAGTTCTTC. The V and J genes are TRBV7-7 and TRBJ2-1, with D perhaps matching TRBD1 (5 bases). Germline values: CDR1 SSHAT, CDR2 FNYEAQ (reference sequence). This CDR3 has 13 amino acids. V was trimmed by 5 bases and J by 5 bases, leaving 10 bases between them.

The chain is built from TRBV11-2 and TRBJ2-1, with no clear D. The CDR3 runs 13 residues. Germline loops: CDR1 SGHAT, CDR2 FQNNGV. Trimming took off 5 bases at V and 7 bases at J, with 12 bases between the two ends. The CDR3 is CASSLEDGNEQFF. In DNA form, the CDR3 reads TGTGCCAGCAGCCTCGAAGACGGGAATGAGCAGTTCTTC. The full variable domain, its missing parts supplied by reference TRBV11-2 and TRBJ2-1, is EAGVAQSPRYKIIEKRQSVAFWCNPISGHATLYWYQQILGQGPKLLIQFQNNGVVDDSQLPKDRFSAERLKGVDSTLKIQPAKLEDSAVYLCASSLEDGNEQFFGPGTRLTVL.

This clonotype was observed a few times. V and J are TRBV5-1 and TRBJ2-7; a possible D gene is TRBD1 (5 bases). This CDR3 has 10 residues. Germline assignment: CDR1 SGHRS and CDR2 YFSETQ. The ends were cut back, 7 bases at V and 3 bases at J, with 5 bases in the middle. In DNA form, the CDR3 reads TGCGCCAGCGACAGCTACGAGCAGTACTTC. Translated: CASDSYEQYF.

The CDR3 DNA follows: TGTGCCAGCAGCCCATCGGATCGGGGGAGTACCTACAATGAGCAGTTCTTC. Translated, it gives CASSPSDRGSTYNEQFF. The rearrangement joins TRBV4-2 to TRBJ2-1, with a possible D match to TRBD2 (6 bases). Germline lookup yields CDR1 LGHNA and CDR2 YNFKEQ. CDR3 length: 17 amino acids. The V gene lost 4 bases and the J gene lost 2 bases, with 18 bases spanning the gap.

This clonotype was counted only a few times. V usage is TRBV10-3 and J usage is TRBJ1-1; D call uncertain. Per germline, CDR1 ENHRY and CDR2 SYGVKD. Trimming took off 2 bases at V and 1 base at J, with 11 bases between the two ends. CDR3 length: 15 residues. Here the CDR3 reads CAISEGDSGNTEAFF. The CDR3 DNA reads TGTGCCATCAGTGAGGGGGATTCGGGGAACACTGAAGCTTTCTTT.

This chain uses TRBV30 with TRBJ2-7; TRBD1 is a possible D gene (5 bases). Trimming cost V 1 base and J 0 bases, with 13 bases left between them. Germline V gene lookup returns CDR1 GTSNPN and CDR2 SVGIG (reference sequence). The CDR3 has 15 amino acids. In DNA, the CDR3 is TGTGCCTGGAGTGAGACAGTTTTTGGCTCCTACGAGCAGTACTTC. This sequence encodes CAWSETVFGSYEQYF.

The rearrangement joins TRBV20-1 to TRBJ1-1; D is perhaps TRBD1 (5 bases). V was clipped by 8 bases and J by 4 bases, with 17 bases between them. Germline CDR1 and CDR2: DFQATT and SNEGSKA (reference sequence). The CDR3 spans 13 residues. The CDR3 DNA sequence: TGCAGTCGATACCGGGACTCCAGCACTGAAGCTTTCTTT. Protein product: CSRYRDSSTEAFF.

This clonotype was seen a few times. V is TRBV18 and J is TRBJ1-1; weak D call: TRBD1 (6 bases). Germline V lookup: CDR1 KGHSH, CDR2 LQKENI. V gave up 8 bases and J gave up 2 bases, with 18 bases separating them. The CDR3 is made up of 15 amino acids. Written as DNA, the CDR3 is TGTGCCAGCCCTGGGCAGGGGCCGGGAAACACTGAAGCTTTCTTT. It specifies CASPGQGPGNTEAFF. The full variable domain, with the rest looked up from reference TRBV18 and TRBJ1-1, is NAGVMQNPRHLVRRRGQEARLRCSPMKGHSHVYWYRQLPEEGLKFMVYLQKENIIDESGMPKERFSAEFPKEGPSILRIQQVVRGDSAAYFCASPGQGPGNTEAFFGQGTRLTVV.

The chain uses TRBV4-3 and TRBJ1-6; no definite D call. V gave up 0 bases and J gave up 7 bases, with 10 bases separating them. This CDR3 has 15 residues. Germline V CDR1 and CDR2: LGHNA, YSLEER. The CDR3 spells CASSQDGRTNSPLHF. For the CDR3, the DNA is TGCGCCAGCAGCCAAGACGGAAGGACGAATTCACCCCTCCACTTT.

The chain couples TRBV24-1 to TRBJ2-3; 10 nucleotides match TRBD1. There are 16 residues in the CDR3. J lost 1 base, V lost 1 base, and 1 base had no gene match. The germline gives CDR1 KGHDR, CDR2 SFDVKD. The CDR3 protein is CATSDFGTGGTDTQYF. In DNA, the CDR3 is TGTGCCACCAGTGATTTTGGGACAGGGGGCACAGATACGCAGTATTTT.

This clonotype showed up many times. The genes are TRBV7-6 and TRBJ1-4; 7 positions agree with TRBD1. Germline CDR1 is SGHVS and CDR2 is FNYEAQ. This CDR3 is 15 amino acids long. Germline trimming cut 4 bases from V and 3 bases from J; bases unmatched to any gene: 5. CDR3 sequence reads: CASSSGQASNEKLFF. The CDR3 nucleotides read TGTGCCAGCAGCTCCGGACAGGCCTCTAATGAAAAACTGTTTTTT.

This clonotype has a handful of counts. The chain uses TRBV6-5 and TRBJ2-7; D ambiguous. Germline CDR1 reads MNHEY; CDR2 reads SVGAGI. V was shortened by 2 bases and J by 6 bases, with 17 bases between the two germline ends. The CDR3 consists of 15 residues. The chain's CDR3 is CASSYGRHGSGEQYF. CDR3 nucleotides: TGTGCCAGCAGTTACGGGCGGCATGGGTCGGGCGAGCAGTACTTC.

This sequence joins TRBV20-1 and TRBJ2-7, with a possible D match to TRBD2 (6 bases). V lost 1 base and J lost 4, with 17 bases in between. The germline V gene encodes CDR1 DFQATT and CDR2 SNEGSKA (reference sequence). The CDR3 spans 15 residues. In nucleotides, the CDR3 is TGCAGTGCTAGAGGATCCCGGGAGCCACGATACGAGCAGTACTTC. Translated: CSARGSREPRYEQYF.

The gene calls are TRBV6-2 or TRBV6-3 and TRBJ2-1, with D perhaps matching TRBD1 (6 bases). The CDR3 is 15 residues long. CDR1 is MNHEY, CDR2 SVGEGT, per germline. V was shortened by 8 bases and J by 5 bases, with 19 bases between the two germline ends. The DNA of the CDR3 is TGTGCCAGCGTAGGAAACCGGGACAATCACAATGAGCAGTTCTTC. Its translation is CASVGNRDNHNEQFF.

This clonotype was counted between two and nine times. The V and J genes are TRBV5-5 and TRBJ2-1; 9 nucleotides line up with TRBD2. The germline V gene encodes CDR1 SGHKS and CDR2 YYEKEE (reference sequence). There are 16 residues in the CDR3. J was trimmed by 2 bases and V by 0 bases; bases with no gene match: 3. The CDR3 DNA reads as TGTGCCAGCAGCTTGGTTTCTAGCGGGGCCTACAATGAGCAGTTCTTC. The encoded protein is CASSLVSSGAYNEQFF.

The chain combines TRBV2 with TRBJ2-7; a possible D gene is TRBD2 (7 bases). Trimming removed 6 bases at V and 5 bases at J, with 20 bases between. CDR1 is SNHLY and CDR2 is FYNNEI in the germline V gene. The CDR3 length is 15 residues. For the CDR3, the DNA is TGTGCCAGCAGGGGAGGGGCAGGGGCGTCCCACGAGCAGTACTTC. This codes for CASRGGAGASHEQYF.

This clonotype was found many times. The chain uses TRBV5-1 and TRBJ2-5; D unclear. The CDR3 has 14 amino acids. V was cut by 3 bases and J by 0 bases, with 9 bases left in between. CDR1 is SGHRS, CDR2 YFSETQ, per germline. CDR3 loop: CASSSDPHQETQYF. CDR3 DNA: TGCGCCAGCAGCTCGGACCCCCACCAAGAGACCCAGTACTTC.